This TCR beta chain was observed in a study of graft-versus-host responses after intestinal transplantation. Background on the study: The transplants performed in recipients were multivisceral, liver-intestinal, or isolated intestinal. After anti-thymocyte globulin induction, recipients took tacrolimus and steroids for three to four years. Study-wide results and limits: Patients with graft-donor T cell macrochimerism had high graft-versus-host to host-versus-graft clonal ratios in allografts. Declining HvG levels early post-transplant were linked to peak circulating GvH clone levels.

Regarding this clone: What it recognizes is unknown.

This CDR3 spans 16 amino acids. Germline CDR1 reads LGHNA; CDR2 reads YNFKEQ. TCRdb's copy holds only in-frame clones and misses some; the assay was immunoSEQ multiplex PCR. The sample lists over 9,500 clones, 60% to 85% occurring once. Intraepithelial plus lamina propria lymphocytes were released by processing graft tissue. This receptor was obtained from a human patient who received an intestinal transplant, so some T cells may come from the graft donor. This chain joins TRBV4-2 and TRBJ2-5, with 8 bases matching TRBD1. The DNA matches TRBJ2-7 better at its end, which makes the J call doubtful. This specimen consisted of ileum tissue, obtained 472 days after intestinal transplantation. This chain's CDR3 is CASSQDGPDRANEQYF. CDR3 coding DNA: TGTGCCAGCAGCCAAGATGGCCCGGACAGGGCTAACGAGCAGTACTTC.